Listed here are 2 T cell receptor beta chains from one sample, sequenced in a study of cytomegalovirus exposure and HLA in healthy donors. Vbeta (60) and Jbeta (13) primers were used in the PCR. Profiling relied on immunoSEQ multiplex PCR, and the TCRdb table lists in-frame clones only, not all of them. The sample includes some 90,000 clones, 65% to 75% of them seen just once. Sequenced sample: PBMCs. The receptors here all came from a female donor in good health and CMV-seropositive.

The chain links TRBV7-2 to TRBJ2-3, with 9 bases aligning to TRBD2. The CDR3 totals 17 residues. The trim removed 2 bases at V and 2 bases at J, leaving 8 bases unmatched. Germline-derived CDR1 and CDR2 are SGHTA and FQGNSA. This CDR3 is CASSLSHTSGPTDTQYF. The CDR3 DNA reads TGTGCCAGCAGCTTAAGCCACACTAGCGGGCCCACAGATACGCAGTATTTT.

The chain uses TRBV5-1 and TRBJ2-7; 8 bases align to TRBD1. This CDR3 comprises 15 residues. Germline CDR1 is SGHRS and CDR2 is YFSETQ. The V and J ends lost 4 bases and 2 bases, in that order; junction bases with no gene match: 8. Written as DNA, the CDR3 is TGCGCCAGCAGCCAACAGACAGGGGACCCCTACGAGCAGTACTTC. The encoded protein is CASSQQTGDPYEQYF.